This passage covers 27 T cell receptor beta chains from one sample sequenced in a study of shared T cell receptors in the human thymus. TCRdb's copy holds only in-frame clones and misses some; the assay was immunoSEQ multiplex PCR. Of some 700,000 clones in the sample, 70% to 90% were seen once. The same specimen was also included in a second study, on human thymus T cells.

Sample: thymocytes. The receptors were sampled from a girl less than two years old with a congenital heart defect.

About this clone itself: Its ends do not fully match the called genes, so a read error is possible. The chain is built from TRBV4-1 and TRBJ2-7, with D maybe TRBD2 (6 bases). This CDR3 has 15 residues. Per germline, CDR1 MGHRA and CDR2 YSYEKL. The CDR3 bases are TGTGCCAGCAGCCAACTGTGGGAGGTAGCCTACGAGCAGTACTTC. This translates into CASSQLWEVAYEQYF.

The chain uses TRBV4-1 and TRBJ1-2; possible D gene TRBD1, 5 bases. The CDR3 consists of 14 residues. Germline V gene lookup returns CDR1 MGHRA and CDR2 YSYEKL. Between the trimmed V and J ends, which lost 4 bases and 10 bases, there was a span of 19 bases. The CDR3 region is CASSRKQVVTVYTF. DNA for the CDR3: TGCGCCAGCAGCCGAAAACAGGTGGTTACTGTCTACACCTTC.

The count of this clone is one. The junction shows a germline mismatch at one end, possibly a read error. V gene TRBV14 combines with J gene TRBJ1-1, with D possibly matching TRBD1 (5 bases). CDR1 SGHDN and CDR2 FVKESK come from the germline V gene. The CDR3 runs 13 residues. CDR3 region: CANSQGGATEAFF. DNA for the CDR3: TGTGCCAACAGCCAAGGTGGGGCCACTGAAGCTTTCTTT.

The gene calls are TRBV6-5 and TRBJ2-3, with 10 bases aligning to TRBD1. Per germline, CDR1 MNHEY and CDR2 SVGAGI. V was pared by 1 base and J by 6 bases, with 7 bases of the junction left unmatched. This CDR3 spans 16 amino acids. Here the CDR3 DNA reads TGTGCCAGCAGTTACTATACCTCGGGACAGGGGGATACGCAGTATTTT. Translated: CASSYYTSGQGDTQYF.

This chain uses TRBV11-3 with TRBJ2-3, with TRBD2 as a possible D gene (6 bases). The V end lost 0 bases, the J end lost 3 bases, and 16 bases lay between the germline ends. The V gene's germline CDR1 is SGHNT and CDR2 YENEEA. CDR3 size: 17 residues. CDR3 DNA sequence: TGTGCCAGCAGCTTAGATCGAAGGGGAGGCTTAACAGATACGCAGTATTTT. Translation: CASSLDRRGGLTDTQYF.

V and J are TRBV7-9 and TRBJ1-2, with a weak D call TRBD1 (6 bases). The germline CDR1 and CDR2 sequences are SEHNR and FQNEAQ (reference sequence). The length of the CDR3 is 16 residues. V gave up 1 base and J gave up 4 bases, with 16 bases separating them. CDR3 DNA: TGTGCCAGCAGCTTAGAGGGGCAGGGGAAGGTCTATGGCTACACCTTC. This encodes CASSLEGQGKVYGYTF. Supplemented by reference TRBV7-9 and TRBJ1-2, the full variable domain reads DTGVSQNPRHKITKRGQNVTFRCDPISEHNRLYWYRQTLGQGPEFLTYFQNEAQLEKSRLLSDRFSAERPKGSFSTLEIQRTEQGDSAMYLCASSLEGQGKVYGYTFGSGTRLTVV.

This clone is a singleton in its sample. The chain carries TRBV7-6 and TRBJ2-3, with TRBD2 matching over 8 bases. V was clipped by 4 bases and J by 4 bases; unmatched bases: 7. This CDR3 has 15 residues. In germline, CDR1 is SGHVS, CDR2 FNYEAQ. The CDR3 reads CASSWYGGAADTQYF. In DNA, the CDR3 is TGTGCCAGCAGCTGGTACGGGGGGGCCGCAGATACGCAGTATTTT.

The rearrangement joins TRBV14 to TRBJ2-1; D possibly corresponds to TRBD2 (6 bases). The germline gives CDR1 SGHDN, CDR2 FVKESK. V was cut by 0 bases and J by 7 bases, with 13 bases left in between. The CDR3 spans 15 residues. The DNA for the CDR3 is TGTGCCAGCAGCCAAGATAGGAGGGACGTAAATGAGCAGTTCTTC. Translation: CASSQDRRDVNEQFF.

The V and J genes are TRBV2 and TRBJ1-1, with D maybe TRBD1 (5 bases). CDR1 and CDR2 (germline): SNHLY, FYNNEI. V lost 8 bases and J 5 bases, leaving 15 bases between the germline ends. The CDR3 contains 13 residues. This CDR3 reads CASSRSRGTEAFF. The CDR3 region has the DNA TGTGCCAGCTCTAGGTCCCGGGGGACTGAAGCTTTCTTT.

The J gene is TRBJ2-4, the V gene TRBV5-1; 12 nucleotides line up with TRBD2. V shed 0 bases, J shed 9 bases, and the junction held 16 bases outside the gene matches. Germline CDR1 SGHRS, CDR2 YFSETQ. This CDR3 has 19 amino acids. The DNA of the CDR3 is TGCGCCAGCAGCTTGGGGGCTAGCGGGGGGGCCAGGCGCACGGGCATTCAGTACTTC. It yields the protein CASSLGASGGARRTGIQYF.

J is TRBJ1-1 and V is TRBV12-2. TRBV12-2 is deemed a pseudogene. The CDR3 spans 13 residues. The CDR3 region has the DNA TGTGCAAGTCGCTTGCCCGGGGGCACTGAAGCTTTCTTT. It translates to CASRLPGGTEAFF.

The V and J genes are TRBV5-8 and TRBJ1-2; TRBD1 matches at 9 bases. The CDR3 spans 16 residues. From germline, CDR1 is SGHTS and CDR2 YDEGEE. V shed 4 bases, J shed 8 bases, and the junction held 15 bases outside the gene matches. The CDR3 here is CASSHPRDRGTSGYTF. The CDR3 DNA follows: TGTGCCAGCAGCCACCCCCGAGACAGGGGGACCTCGGGCTACACCTTC.

The chain carries TRBV19 and TRBJ2-7, with D maybe TRBD1 (6 bases). CDR1 is LNHDA and CDR2 is SQIVND in the germline V gene (reference sequence). There are 15 residues in the CDR3. V was pared by 5 bases and J by 1 base, with 15 bases between. The CDR3, as DNA: TGTGCCAGTAGTCTAATCGGACAGCCTTCCTACGAGCAGTACTTC. Amino acid sequence: CASSLIGQPSYEQYF.

The chain uses TRBV6-5 and TRBJ1-5, with 7 nucleotides matching TRBD1. The CDR3 covers 14 residues. Losses at the gene ends were 10 bases for V and 3 bases for J; bases not matched to a gene: 9. CDR1 and CDR2 from the germline V gene are MNHEY and SVGAGI. The CDR3: CATRTGSVNQPQHF. The CDR3 bases are TGTGCCACCCGGACAGGTTCCGTCAATCAGCCCCAGCATTTT.

This chain uses TRBV2 with TRBJ2-5; 8 nucleotides agree with TRBD2. The CDR3 covers 15 residues. Trimming at V came to 7 bases and at J to 4 bases, leaving 11 bases not matched to a gene. Germline CDR1 and CDR2: SNHLY and FYNNEI. The CDR3 nucleotides are TGTGCCAGCAAGTCGGGGGGGGCCTGGGTAGAGACCCAGTACTTC. Amino acid sequence: CASKSGGAWVETQYF.

The DNA of the CDR3 is TGTGCCAGTAGTATCCGGGGGACGGGTGAAAAACTGTTTTTT. Translation gives CASSIRGTGEKLFF. This chain joins TRBV19 and TRBJ1-4; D is possibly TRBD1 (5 bases). Trimming removed 3 bases at V and 7 bases at J, with 12 bases between. The CDR3 totals 14 residues. Germline V gene lookup returns CDR1 LNHDA and CDR2 SQIVND (reference sequence).

The genes are TRBV5-1 and TRBJ1-2, with 9 nucleotides matching TRBD1. This CDR3 has 14 residues. The trim removed 0 bases at V and 8 bases at J, leaving 5 bases unmatched. The germline gives CDR1 SGHRS, CDR2 YFSETQ. The CDR3 reads CASSLEGTGQGYTF. The CDR3 DNA follows: TGCGCCAGCAGCTTGGAGGGGACAGGGCAGGGCTACACCTTC.

The chain combines TRBV5-4 with TRBJ2-1, with 13 bases aligning to TRBD2. J was trimmed by 8 bases and V by 3 bases; bases with no gene match: 8. Germline CDR1 is SGHNT and CDR2 is YYREEE (reference sequence). The CDR3 loop spans 16 amino acids. The CDR3 DNA is TGTGCCAGCAGCTGGAAAACTAGCGGGGGGGCAGATGAGCAGTTCTTC. Residues: CASSWKTSGGADEQFF.

V usage is TRBV6-6 and J usage is TRBJ2-7; TRBD2 matches 8 bases. From germline, CDR1 is MNHNY and CDR2 SVGAGI (reference sequence). This CDR3 spans 15 amino acids. V was pared by 5 bases and J by 7 bases, with 13 bases of the junction left unmatched. The CDR3 loop is CASSPEDQGGREQYF. DNA for the CDR3: TGTGCCAGCAGTCCAGAAGATCAGGGCGGGAGGGAGCAGTACTTC.

The rearrangement links TRBV5-1 to TRBJ1-3, with TRBD1 matching over 8 bases. Germline values: CDR1 SGHRS, CDR2 YFSETQ. J lost 4 bases, V lost 2 bases, and 2 bases had no gene match. The CDR3 loop spans 14 amino acids. The CDR3 DNA reads TGCGCCAGCAGCTTCGACAGGGGAGGAAACACCATATATTTT. This translates into CASSFDRGGNTIYF.

V gene TRBV6-5 combines with J gene TRBJ2-7; no clear D gene. V shed 4 bases and J shed 6 bases, with 22 bases lying between them. The germline V gene has CDR1 MNHEY and CDR2 SVGAGI. The CDR3 contains 16 residues. DNA of the CDR3: TGTGCCAGCAGTTCCCGTTTGCGGAGCGAGAGGTGCGAGCAGTACTTC. It codes for CASSSRLRSERCEQYF.

The table lists this clone with a few counts. V and J are TRBV5-1 and TRBJ2-7; D remains ambiguous. This CDR3 has 18 amino acids. V was trimmed by 3 bases and J by 0 bases, leaving 22 bases between them. Germline CDR1 SGHRS, CDR2 YFSETQ. The CDR3 DNA sequence: TGCGCCAGCAGCTCAAAACCCGATATACTTACCTACTCCTACGAGCAGTACTTC. It yields the protein CASSSKPDILTYSYEQYF.

The J gene is TRBJ1-2, the V gene TRBV2; 9 nucleotides agree with TRBD1. The V segment lost 10 bases and the J segment 8 bases; nucleotides outside the gene matches: 11. Germline V CDR1 and CDR2: SNHLY, FYNNEI. CDR3 length: 13 residues. Here the CDR3 reads CATSYGDRAGYTF. DNA of the CDR3: TGTGCCACCTCTTATGGGGACAGGGCCGGCTACACCTTC.

The chain has TRBV19 and TRBJ2-3; TRBD2 matches at 7 bases. Germline CDR1 and CDR2: LNHDA and SQIVND (reference sequence). There are 15 residues in the CDR3. V gave up 4 bases and J gave up 4 bases; unmatched junction bases: 8. The CDR3 spells CASSTGLPTADTQYF. CDR3 DNA: TGTGCCAGTAGTACGGGACTACCGACGGCAGATACGCAGTATTTT. Drawing the rest from reference TRBV19 and TRBJ2-3, the complete variable domain is DGGITQSPKYLFRKEGQNVTLSCEQNLNHDAMYWYRQDPGQGLRLIYYSQIVNDFQKGDIAEGYSVSREKKESFPLTVTSAQKNPTAFYLCASSTGLPTADTQYFGPGTRLTVL.

J is TRBJ1-1 and V is TRBV5-1; D perhaps matches TRBD1 (6 bases). The germline V and J ends were trimmed by 5 bases and 1 base, with 18 bases remaining between them. This CDR3 comprises 16 residues. The germline gives CDR1 SGHRS, CDR2 YFSETQ. In DNA, the CDR3 is TGCGCCAGCAGGTTCCACAGGGCTTCGGCGAACACTGAAGCTTTCTTT. Amino acids: CASRFHRASANTEAFF.

This chain links TRBV4-3 with TRBJ1-4, with 7 nucleotides matching TRBD1. The trim removed 3 bases at V and 2 bases at J, leaving 9 bases unmatched. The V gene's germline CDR1 is LGHNA and CDR2 YSLEER. The length of the CDR3 is 17 residues. Written as DNA, the CDR3 is TGCGCCAGCAGCCATAACAGGGGCTCGGCGACTAATGAAAAACTGTTTTTT. Translation gives CASSHNRGSATNEKLFF.

The J gene is TRBJ1-2, the V gene TRBV6-5; a possible D gene is TRBD1 (6 bases). Germline V gene lookup returns CDR1 MNHEY and CDR2 SVGAGI. Deletions cut 0 bases from V and 8 bases from J, with 16 bases between. The CDR3 extends over 15 amino acids. The CDR3 is CASSYSDSPPQGYTF. The CDR3, as DNA: TGTGCCAGCAGTTACTCGGACAGCCCTCCGCAAGGCTACACCTTC.